The sample holds a few counts of the clone carrying this T cell receptor (beta chain). Via MiXCR, TCRdb re-called the RACE reads, giving one row per CDR3 protein. The sample has roughly 40,000 distinct CDR3 sequences, about 12% seen once. CDR1 SGHAT and CDR2 FQNNGV come from the germline V gene. Trimming pared 10 bases from V and 0 bases from J, leaving 13 bases between. The length of the CDR3 is 15 residues. The sample's time point: patch test 3, about 24 weeks after DPC sensitization. Regarding treatment: therapeutic diphenylcyclopropenone sensitization with weekly scalp DPC. Unfractionated whole blood was the source from which total RNA was extracted. The source of the sample is a study of human T cells and chemical hapten exposure.

This chain connects TRBV11-2 to TRBJ2-6; D call uncertain. The sequences come from whole blood, collected in connection with sensitization to the hapten diphenylcyclopropenone (DPC). The TCR was taken from a woman between 35 and 50 years old with alopecia areata. Some clones in this sample may be carry-over from other donors' samples. The chain's CDR3 is CATQLWASGANVLTF. The CDR3 coding sequence is TGTGCCACCCAGCTATGGGCCTCTGGGGCCAACGTCCTGACTTTC.